This is a list of T cell receptor beta chains from one sample in a study of T cell clonotyping in hematopoietic cell transplantation. TCRdb keeps only in-frame clones here, not all; method: immunoSEQ multiplex PCR. Of fewer than 25,000 clones in the sample, around 80% were seen once. The sequencing sample was made of peripheral blood mononuclear cells. The receptors originated from a man aged 60 to 69 in good health. Some clones in this sample may be carry-over from other donors' samples. CDR3s include the opening cysteine and the closing phenylalanine or tryptophan. A D gene is named only where the DNA matches it firmly. The listing skips clone size in some rows; elsewhere it reads once, few, many or a size class.

-,TRBV2,-,TRBJ1-2,CASSDRGYGYTF,TGTGCCAGCAGTGACAGGGGATATGGCTACACCTTC
once,TRBV14,-,TRBJ2-5,CASSQDGRETQYF,TGTGCCAGCAGCCAAGATGGTCGAGAGACCCAGTACTTC
-,TRBV15,-,TRBJ1-5,CATSSGGDQPQHF,TGTGCCACCAGCAGCGGGGGGGATCAGCCCCAGCATTTT
-,TRBV2,-,TRBJ2-1,CASSELARSYNEQFF,TGTGCCAGCAGTGAATTAGCTAGGAGCTACAATGAGCAGTTCTTC
-,TRBV11-3,TRBD2,TRBJ2-5,CASSLSGAQTQYF,TGTGCCAGCAGCCTTAGCGGGGCGCAGACCCAGTACTTC
-,TRBV28,TRBD1,TRBJ1-1,CASSLLGAGGTEAFF,TGTGCCAGCAGCCTTCTGGGGGCAGGGGGCACTGAAGCTTTCTTT
-,TRBV7-2,TRBD1,TRBJ2-2,CASSLVPTRDRGNGELFF,TGTGCCAGCAGCTTAGTACCAACCCGGGACAGGGGTAACGGGGAGCTGTTTTTT
-,TRBV19,-,TRBJ1-2,CASSIDPPEPGGDGYTF,TGTGCCAGTAGTATAGATCCCCCTGAACCCGGGGGCGATGGCTACACCTTC
-,TRBV7-2,-,TRBJ1-4,CASSLDSKSNEKLFF,TGTGCCAGCAGCTTAGACAGCAAGTCTAATGAAAAACTGTTTTTT
once,TRBV19,-,TRBJ1-2,CASSIWSGDGYTF,TGTGCCAGTAGTATTTGGTCGGGGGATGGCTACACCTTC
-,TRBV28,TRBD1,TRBJ1-2,CASSFEDRDVYGYTF,TGTGCCAGCAGTTTCGAAGACAGGGATGTCTATGGCTACACCTTC
-,TRBV30,-,TRBJ1-2,CAWSRGQGYGYTF,TGTGCCTGGAGTAGGGGCCAAGGCTATGGCTACACCTTC
-,TRBV5-1,-,TRBJ1-5,CASSLGLPSSNQPQHF,TGCGCCAGCAGCTTGGGGTTACCGTCTAGCAATCAGCCCCAGCATTTT
-,TRBV6-5,-,TRBJ1-5,CASSPRGLGNQPQHF,TGTGCCAGCAGTCCCCGGGGGTTGGGCAATCAGCCCCAGCATTTT
-,TRBV5-4,-,TRBJ2-5,CASSLAGGETQYF,TGTGCCAGCAGCTTGGCCGGGGGAGAGACCCAGTACTTC
-,TRBV6-1,-,TRBJ1-2,CATSYLPGYTF,TGTGCCACCAGTTACCTCCCTGGCTACACCTTC
-,TRBV30,-,TRBJ2-5,CAWSVNRVETQYF,TGTGCCTGGAGTGTGAACAGGGTGGAGACCCAGTACTTC
-,TRBV2,-,TRBJ1-6,CASSEEGGGNSPLHF,TGTGCCAGCAGTGAAGAGGGTGGCGGTAATTCACCCCTCCACTTT
-,TRBV5-4,TRBD1,TRBJ1-3,CASSLDRASGNTIYF,TGTGCCAGCAGCCTAGACAGGGCCTCTGGAAACACCATATATTTT
-,TRBV5-8,-,TRBJ1-5,CASTAVSNQPQHF,TGTGCCAGCACCGCGGTTAGCAATCAGCCCCAGCATTTT
once,TRBV6-5,-,TRBJ2-1,CASTGQHEQFF,TGTGCCAGCACGGGGCAGCATGAGCAGTTCTTC
-,TRBV29-1,TRBD1,TRBJ2-7,CSVGPDRAPVCGEQYF,TGCAGCGTTGGACCTGACAGGGCCCCCGTATGTGGCGAGCAGTACTTC
-,TRBV19,-,TRBJ1-6,CASSIQGSHSPLHF,TGTGCCAGTAGTATACAGGGTTCGCATTCACCCCTCCACTTT
-,TRBV30,-,TRBJ1-4,CAWGGVGGEKLFF,TGTGCCTGGGGCGGGGTGGGTGGTGAAAAACTGTTTTTT
-,TRBV4-3,-,TRBJ2-7,CASSQGVTDYEQYF,TGCGCCAGCAGCCAGGGAGTGACAGACTACGAGCAGTACTTC
-,TRBV6-1,TRBD1,TRBJ2-7,CASPREGDSSYEQYF,TGTGCCAGCCCCAGAGAGGGGGACAGCTCCTACGAGCAGTACTTC
-,TRBV6-5,-,TRBJ2-3,CASSPYTDTQYF,TGTGCCAGCAGCCCTTACACAGATACGCAGTATTTT
-,TRBV6-5,-,TRBJ1-2,CASSPGRGYTF,TGTGCCAGCAGTCCAGGGCGTGGCTACACCTTC
-,TRBV5-1,-,TRBJ2-3,CASRPGDPTDTQYF,TGCGCCAGCAGACCGGGAGACCCCACAGATACGCAGTATTTT
-,TRBV6-1,-,TRBJ2-7,CASSEREQYF,TGTGCCAGCAGTGAACGAGAGCAGTACTTC
few,TRBV5-1,-,TRBJ1-3,CASSFEGFGNTIYF,TGCGCCAGCAGCTTCGAGGGATTTGGAAACACCATATATTTT
-,TRBV5-6,-,TRBJ2-5,CASSSRAGLETQYF,TGTGCCAGCAGCTCCCGGGCGGGCCTGGAGACCCAGTACTTC
-,TRBV27,-,TRBJ2-5,CASSLSGAILETQYF,TGTGCCAGCAGTTTATCCGGGGCGATCCTGGAGACCCAGTACTTC
-,TRBV19,-,TRBJ2-7,CASSLRDISYEQYF,TGTGCCAGTAGTCTCCGGGACATCTCCTACGAGCAGTACTTC
-,TRBV6-6,-,TRBJ2-4,CASSSWLASAKNIQYF,TGTGCCAGCAGTTCTTGGCTAGCCTCTGCCAAAAACATTCAGTACTTC
-,TRBV6-6,-,TRBJ2-1,CASSSGAVSYNEQFF,TGTGCCAGCAGTTCAGGAGCGGTCTCCTACAATGAGCAGTTCTTC
few,TRBV6-4,-,TRBJ2-7,CASSLDSGNYEQYF,TGTGCCAGCAGCCTGGACAGCGGCAACTACGAGCAGTACTTC
few,TRBV2,TRBD1,TRBJ1-2,CASSWDRVMVGYTF,TGTGCCAGCAGCTGGGACAGGGTTATGGTTGGCTACACCTTC
-,TRBV20-1,-,TRBJ2-7,CSASVAYEQYF,TGCAGTGCTAGTGTCGCCTACGAGCAGTACTTC
-,TRBV4-2,-,TRBJ2-7,CASSQEMVGARSYEQYF,TGTGCCAGCAGCCAAGAGATGGTGGGGGCTAGGAGCTACGAGCAGTACTTC
-,TRBV2,-,TRBJ1-2,CASCFSVNYGYTF,TGTGCCAGCTGCTTTAGTGTTAACTATGGCTACACCTTC
-,TRBV29-1,-,TRBJ1-1,CSVEDPQGVSAFF,TGCAGCGTTGAAGATCCGCAGGGAGTGAGCGCTTTCTTT
-,TRBV30,-,TRBJ1-1,CAWSPGEGAFF,TGTGCCTGGAGTCCTGGGGAGGGTGCTTTCTTT
few,TRBV11-2,-,TRBJ1-3,CASSLNFVGNTIYF,TGTGCCAGCAGCTTAAATTTTGTGGGAAACACCATATATTTT
-,TRBV9,TRBD1,TRBJ1-1,CASRGQGGTEAFF,TGTGCCAGCAGGGGACAGGGGGGCACTGAAGCTTTCTTT
-,TRBV19,-,TRBJ1-3,CASSIARASAGNTIYF,TGTGCCAGTAGTATCGCCAGGGCCAGCGCGGGAAACACCATATATTTT
-,TRBV4-3,-,TRBJ1-1,CASSQRLGGTEAFF,TGCGCCAGCAGCCAGCGTTTAGGGGGGACTGAAGCTTTCTTT
-,TRBV7-3,TRBD2,TRBJ2-1,CASSPEPGLETDNEQFF,TGTGCCAGCAGCCCAGAGCCGGGACTAGAAACAGACAATGAGCAGTTCTTC
once,TRBV20-1,-,TRBJ1-1,CSANPNTEAFF,TGCAGTGCCAACCCTAACACTGAAGCTTTCTTT
-,TRBV7-9,-,TRBJ2-7,CASSLAESYEQYF,TGTGCCAGCAGCTTAGCTGAATCCTACGAGCAGTACTTC
-,TRBV7-9,-,TRBJ1-6,CASSLAMGWGTNSPLHF,TGTGCCAGCAGCTTAGCAATGGGGTGGGGAACCAATTCACCCCTCCACTTT
-,TRBV7-8,-,TRBJ1-1,CASSPRRLNTEAFF,TGTGCCAGCAGCCCCCGCAGGCTGAACACTGAAGCTTTCTTT
-,TRBV7-2,-,TRBJ1-5,CASSLAAGSNQPQHF,TGTGCCAGCAGCTTAGCGGCGGGGAGCAATCAGCCCCAGCATTTT
few,TRBV6-5,-,TRBJ1-1,CASSYYPGRGTEAFF,TGTGCCAGCAGTTACTACCCAGGGCGGGGGACTGAAGCTTTCTTT
-,TRBV7-9,-,TRBJ1-4,CASSQGGVSEKLFF,TGTGCCAGCAGCCAAGGGGGAGTCTCTGAAAAACTGTTTTTT